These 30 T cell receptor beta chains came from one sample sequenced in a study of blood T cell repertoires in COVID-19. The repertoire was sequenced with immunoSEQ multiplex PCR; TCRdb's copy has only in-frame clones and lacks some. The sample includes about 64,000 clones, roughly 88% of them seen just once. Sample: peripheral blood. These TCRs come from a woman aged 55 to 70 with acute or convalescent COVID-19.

CDR3 amino acids: CASSLRDSSYGYTF. CDR3 DNA sequence: TGTGCCAGCAGCTTGAGGGACAGCTCCTATGGCTACACCTTC. This rearrangement joins TRBV5-4 to TRBJ1-2; the match to TRBD1 covers 7 bases. The J segment lost 4 bases and the V segment lost 1 base, leaving 4 bases of the junction unmatched. CDR3 length: 14 amino acids. Germline CDR1 is SGHNT and CDR2 is YYREEE (reference sequence). Based on the CDR3 plus reference TRBV5-4 and TRBJ1-2, the full variable domain is ETGVTQSPTHLIKTRGQQVTLRCSSQSGHNTVSWYQQALGQGPQFIFQYYREEENGRGNFPPRFSGLQFPNYSSELNVNALELDDSALYLCASSLRDSSYGYTFGSGTRLTVV.

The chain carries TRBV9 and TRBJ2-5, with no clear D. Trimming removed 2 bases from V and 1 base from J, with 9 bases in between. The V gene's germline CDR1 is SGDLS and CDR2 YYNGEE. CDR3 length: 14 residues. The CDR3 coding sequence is TGTGCCAGCAGCGTGGGCCTCGGCCAAGAGACCCAGTACTTC. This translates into CASSVGLGQETQYF. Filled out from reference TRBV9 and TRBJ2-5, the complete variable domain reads DSGVTQTPKHLITATGQRVTLRCSPRSGDLSVYWYQQSLDQGLQFLIQYYNGEERAKGNILERFSAQQFPDLHSELNLSSLELGDSALYFCASSVGLGQETQYFGPGTRLLVL.

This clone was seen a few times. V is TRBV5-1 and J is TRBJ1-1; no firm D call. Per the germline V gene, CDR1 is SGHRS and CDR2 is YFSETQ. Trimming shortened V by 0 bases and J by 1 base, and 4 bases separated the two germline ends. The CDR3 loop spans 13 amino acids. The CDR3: CASSLVSNTEAFF. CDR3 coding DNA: TGCGCCAGCAGCTTGGTCTCGAACACTGAAGCTTTCTTT.

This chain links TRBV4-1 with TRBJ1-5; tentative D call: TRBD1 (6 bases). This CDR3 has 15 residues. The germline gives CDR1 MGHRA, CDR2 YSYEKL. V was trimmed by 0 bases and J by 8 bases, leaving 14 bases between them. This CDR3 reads CASSQEGGGGEPQHF. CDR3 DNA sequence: TGCGCCAGCAGCCAAGAGGGGGGAGGGGGAGAGCCCCAGCATTTT.

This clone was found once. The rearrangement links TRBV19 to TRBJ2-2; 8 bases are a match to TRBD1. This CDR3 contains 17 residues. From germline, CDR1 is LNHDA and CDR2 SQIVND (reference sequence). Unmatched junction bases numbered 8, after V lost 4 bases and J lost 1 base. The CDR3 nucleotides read TGTGCCAGTAGTAGCACAGGAGGGACAGGGAACACCGGGGAGCTGTTTTTT. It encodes CASSSTGGTGNTGELFF.

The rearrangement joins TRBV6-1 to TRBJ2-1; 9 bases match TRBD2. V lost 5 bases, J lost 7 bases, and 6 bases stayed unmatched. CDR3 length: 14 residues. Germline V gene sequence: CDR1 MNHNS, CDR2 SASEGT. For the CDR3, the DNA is TGTGCCAGCAGTATGGCGGGGGGGCGGAATGAGCAGTTCTTC. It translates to CASSMAGGRNEQFF.

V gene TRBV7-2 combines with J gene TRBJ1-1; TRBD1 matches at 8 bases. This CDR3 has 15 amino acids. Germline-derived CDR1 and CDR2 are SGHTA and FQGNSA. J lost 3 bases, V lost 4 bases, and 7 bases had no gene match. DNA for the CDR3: TGTGCCAGCAGCTCCCCAGGGGGCAGCTACACTGAAGCTTTCTTT. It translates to CASSSPGGSYTEAFF.

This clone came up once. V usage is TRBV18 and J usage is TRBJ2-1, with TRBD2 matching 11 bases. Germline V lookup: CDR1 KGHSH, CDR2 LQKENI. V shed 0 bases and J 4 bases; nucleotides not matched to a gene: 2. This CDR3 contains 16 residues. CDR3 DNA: TGTGCCAGCTCACCACCGACTAGCGGGGATTACAATGAGCAGTTCTTC. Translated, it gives CASSPPTSGDYNEQFF. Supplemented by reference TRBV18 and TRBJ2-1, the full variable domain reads NAGVMQNPRHLVRRRGQEARLRCSPMKGHSHVYWYRQLPEEGLKFMVYLQKENIIDESGMPKERFSAEFPKEGPSILRIQQVVRGDSAAYFCASSPPTSGDYNEQFFGPGTRLTVL.

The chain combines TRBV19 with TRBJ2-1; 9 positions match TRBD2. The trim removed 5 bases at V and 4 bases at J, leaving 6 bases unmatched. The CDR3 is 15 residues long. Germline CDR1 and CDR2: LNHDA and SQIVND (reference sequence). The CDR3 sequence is CASSEAGGFYNEQFF. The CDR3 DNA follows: TGTGCCAGTAGTGAAGCGGGGGGTTTTTACAATGAGCAGTTCTTC.

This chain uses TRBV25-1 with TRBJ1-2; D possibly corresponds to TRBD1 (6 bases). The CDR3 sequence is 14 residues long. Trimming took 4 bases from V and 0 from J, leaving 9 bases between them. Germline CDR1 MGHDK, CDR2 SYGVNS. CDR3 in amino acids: CASSGQETNYGYTF. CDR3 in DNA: TGTGCCAGCAGTGGACAGGAAACTAACTATGGCTACACCTTC.

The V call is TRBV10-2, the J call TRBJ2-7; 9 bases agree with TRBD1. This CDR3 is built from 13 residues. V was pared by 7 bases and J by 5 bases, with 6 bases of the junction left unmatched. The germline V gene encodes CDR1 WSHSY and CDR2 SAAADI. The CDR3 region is CASTAGTGNEQYF. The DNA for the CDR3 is TGCGCCAGCACCGCCGGGACAGGGAACGAGCAGTACTTC.

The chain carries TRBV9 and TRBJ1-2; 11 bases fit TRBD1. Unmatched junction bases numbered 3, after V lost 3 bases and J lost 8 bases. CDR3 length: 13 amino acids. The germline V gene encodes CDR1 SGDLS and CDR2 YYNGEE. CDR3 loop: CASSAGTGGGYTF. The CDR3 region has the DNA TGTGCCAGCAGCGCAGGGACAGGGGGGGGCTACACCTTC.

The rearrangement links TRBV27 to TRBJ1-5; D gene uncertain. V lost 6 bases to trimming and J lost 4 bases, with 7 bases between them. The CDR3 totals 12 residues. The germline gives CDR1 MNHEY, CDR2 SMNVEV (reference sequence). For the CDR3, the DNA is TGTGCCAGCAGGGCGGGAAATCAGCCCCAGCATTTT. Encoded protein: CASRAGNQPQHF.

In nucleotides, the CDR3 is TGTGCCAGCAGTCGCTACGGGGGGAGCACAGATACGCAGTATTTT. Translation gives CASSRYGGSTDTQYF. J is TRBJ2-3 and V is TRBV13; 7 bases align to TRBD2. V trimming: 6 bases; J trimming: 0 bases; junction bases outside the gene matches: 6. The CDR3 is 15 amino acids. Germline V gene data show CDR1 as PRHDT and CDR2 as FYEKMQ (reference sequence).

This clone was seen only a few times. CDR3 in amino acids: CASRGTGGGSPLHF. DNA of the CDR3: TGCGCCAGCAGGGGGACAGGGGGCGGGTCACCCCTCCACTTT. The chain combines TRBV4-1 with TRBJ1-6; 12 positions match TRBD1. The CDR3 consists of 14 residues. V shed 6 bases and J 10 bases; nucleotides not matched to a gene: 4. The germline gives CDR1 MGHRA, CDR2 YSYEKL.

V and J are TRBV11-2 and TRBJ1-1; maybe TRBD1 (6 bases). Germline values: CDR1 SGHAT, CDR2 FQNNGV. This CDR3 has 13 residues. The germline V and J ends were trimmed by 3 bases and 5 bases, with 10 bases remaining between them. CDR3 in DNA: TGTGCCAGCAGCTTTCAGGGGCGAACTGAAGCTTTCTTT. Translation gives CASSFQGRTEAFF. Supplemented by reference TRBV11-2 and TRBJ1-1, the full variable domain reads EAGVAQSPRYKIIEKRQSVAFWCNPISGHATLYWYQQILGQGPKLLIQFQNNGVVDDSQLPKDRFSAERLKGVDSTLKIQPAKLEDSAVYLCASSFQGRTEAFFGQGTRLTVV.

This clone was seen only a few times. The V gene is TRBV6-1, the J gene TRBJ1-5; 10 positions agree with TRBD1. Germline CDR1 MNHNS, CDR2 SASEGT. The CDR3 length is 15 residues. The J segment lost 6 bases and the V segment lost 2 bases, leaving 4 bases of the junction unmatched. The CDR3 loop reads CASSERGQGSQPQHF. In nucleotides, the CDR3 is TGTGCCAGCAGTGAAAGGGGACAGGGGAGTCAGCCCCAGCATTTT.

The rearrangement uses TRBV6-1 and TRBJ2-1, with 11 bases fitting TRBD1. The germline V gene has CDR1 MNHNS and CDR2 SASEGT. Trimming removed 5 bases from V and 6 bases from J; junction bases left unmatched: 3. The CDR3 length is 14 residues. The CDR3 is CASSYGQGANEQFF. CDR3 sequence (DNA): TGTGCCAGCAGTTATGGACAGGGGGCCAATGAGCAGTTCTTC.

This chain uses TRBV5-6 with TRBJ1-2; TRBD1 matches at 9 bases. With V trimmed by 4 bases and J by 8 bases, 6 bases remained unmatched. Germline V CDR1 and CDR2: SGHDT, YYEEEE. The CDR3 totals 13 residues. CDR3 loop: CASSPGQGKGYTF. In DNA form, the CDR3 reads TGTGCCAGCAGCCCGGGACAGGGAAAAGGCTACACCTTC. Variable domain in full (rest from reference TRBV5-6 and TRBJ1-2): DAGVTQSPTHLIKTRGQQVTLRCSPKSGHDTVSWYQQALGQGPQFIFQYYEEEERQRGNFPDRFSGHQFPNYSSELNVNALLLGDSALYLCASSPGQGKGYTFGSGTRLTVV.

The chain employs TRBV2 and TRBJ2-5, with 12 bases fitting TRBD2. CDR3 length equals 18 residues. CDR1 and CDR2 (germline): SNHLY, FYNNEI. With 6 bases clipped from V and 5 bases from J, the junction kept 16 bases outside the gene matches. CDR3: CASRSEGLAGGRWETQYF. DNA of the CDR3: TGTGCCAGCAGATCCGAGGGGCTAGCGGGGGGGCGGTGGGAGACCCAGTACTTC.

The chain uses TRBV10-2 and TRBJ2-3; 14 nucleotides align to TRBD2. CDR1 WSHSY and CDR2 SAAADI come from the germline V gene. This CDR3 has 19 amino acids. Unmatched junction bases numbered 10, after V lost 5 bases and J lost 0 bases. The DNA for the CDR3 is TGCGCCAGCAGTCGGACTAGCGGGGGGCCTAACTATAGCACAGATACGCAGTATTTT. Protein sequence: CASSRTSGGPNYSTDTQYF.

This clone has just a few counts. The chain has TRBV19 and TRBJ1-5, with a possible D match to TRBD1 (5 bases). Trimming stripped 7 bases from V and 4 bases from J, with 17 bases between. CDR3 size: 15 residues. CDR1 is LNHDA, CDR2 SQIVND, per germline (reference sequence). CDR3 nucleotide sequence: TGTGCCAGTACCCCCATGGCAGGGAAGAATCAGCCCCAGCATTTT. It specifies CASTPMAGKNQPQHF.

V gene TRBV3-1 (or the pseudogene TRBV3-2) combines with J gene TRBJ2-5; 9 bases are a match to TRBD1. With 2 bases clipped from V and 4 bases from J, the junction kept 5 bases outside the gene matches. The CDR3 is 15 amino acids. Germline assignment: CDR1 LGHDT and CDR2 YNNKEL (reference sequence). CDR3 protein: CASSQLGQGPETQYF. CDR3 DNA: TGTGCCAGCAGCCAACTGGGACAGGGACCAGAGACCCAGTACTTC.

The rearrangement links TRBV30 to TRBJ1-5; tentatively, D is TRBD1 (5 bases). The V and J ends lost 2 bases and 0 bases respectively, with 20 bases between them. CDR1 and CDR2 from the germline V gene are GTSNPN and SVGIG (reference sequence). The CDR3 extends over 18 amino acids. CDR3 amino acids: CAWSPRQWGHYSNQPQHF. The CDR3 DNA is TGTGCCTGGAGTCCCCGACAGTGGGGCCATTATAGCAATCAGCCCCAGCATTTT. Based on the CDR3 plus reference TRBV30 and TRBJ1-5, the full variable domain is SQTIHQWPATLVQPVGSPLSLECTVEGTSNPNLYWYRQAAGRGLQLLFYSVGIGQISSEVPQNLSASRPQDRQFILSSKKLLLSDSGFYLCAWSPRQWGHYSNQPQHFGDGTRLSIL.

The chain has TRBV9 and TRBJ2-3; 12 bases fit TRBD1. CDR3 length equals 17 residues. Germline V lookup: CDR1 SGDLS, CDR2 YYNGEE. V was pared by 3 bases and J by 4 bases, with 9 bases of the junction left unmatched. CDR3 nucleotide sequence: TGTGCCAGCAGCGACCCCTCCGGGACAGGGGGCGCAGATACGCAGTATTTT. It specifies CASSDPSGTGGADTQYF. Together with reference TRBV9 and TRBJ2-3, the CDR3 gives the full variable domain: DSGVTQTPKHLITATGQRVTLRCSPRSGDLSVYWYQQSLDQGLQFLIQYYNGEERAKGNILERFSAQQFPDLHSELNLSSLELGDSALYFCASSDPSGTGGADTQYFGPGTRLTVL.

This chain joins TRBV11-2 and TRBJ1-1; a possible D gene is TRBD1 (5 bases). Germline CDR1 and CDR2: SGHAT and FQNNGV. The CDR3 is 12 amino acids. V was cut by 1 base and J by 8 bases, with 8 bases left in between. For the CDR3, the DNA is TGTGCCAGCAGCTTAGTAAGGGGAGAAGCTTTCTTT. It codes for CASSLVRGEAFF.

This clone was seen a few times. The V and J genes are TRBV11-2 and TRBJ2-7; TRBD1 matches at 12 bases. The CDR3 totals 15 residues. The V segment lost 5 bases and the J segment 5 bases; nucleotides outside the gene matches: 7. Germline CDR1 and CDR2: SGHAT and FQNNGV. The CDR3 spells CASSPPGTGGHEQYF. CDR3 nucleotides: TGTGCCAGCAGCCCCCCCGGGACAGGGGGCCACGAGCAGTACTTC. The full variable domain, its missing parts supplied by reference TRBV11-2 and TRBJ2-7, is EAGVAQSPRYKIIEKRQSVAFWCNPISGHATLYWYQQILGQGPKLLIQFQNNGVVDDSQLPKDRFSAERLKGVDSTLKIQPAKLEDSAVYLCASSPPGTGGHEQYFGPGTRLTVT.

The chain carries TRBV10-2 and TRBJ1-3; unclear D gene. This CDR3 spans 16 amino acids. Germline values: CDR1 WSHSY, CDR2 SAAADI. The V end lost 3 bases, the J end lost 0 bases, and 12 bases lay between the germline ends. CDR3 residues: CASSDRTSSSGNTIYF. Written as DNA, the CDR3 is TGCGCCAGCAGTGATCGGACTTCCAGCTCTGGAAACACCATATATTTT.

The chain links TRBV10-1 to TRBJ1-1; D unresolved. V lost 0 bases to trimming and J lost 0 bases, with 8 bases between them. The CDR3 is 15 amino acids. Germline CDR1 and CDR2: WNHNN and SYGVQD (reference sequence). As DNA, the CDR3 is TGCGCCAGCAGTGAGTCGAGAGAGTTGAACACTGAAGCTTTCTTT. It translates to CASSESRELNTEAFF.

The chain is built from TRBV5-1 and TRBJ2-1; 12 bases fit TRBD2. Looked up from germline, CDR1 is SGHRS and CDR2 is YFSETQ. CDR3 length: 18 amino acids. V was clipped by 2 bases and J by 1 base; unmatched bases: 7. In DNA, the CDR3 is TGCGCCAGCAGCTTTGCCCCTCTAGCGGGGGGGTCCTACAATGAGCAGTTCTTC. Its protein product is CASSFAPLAGGSYNEQFF.